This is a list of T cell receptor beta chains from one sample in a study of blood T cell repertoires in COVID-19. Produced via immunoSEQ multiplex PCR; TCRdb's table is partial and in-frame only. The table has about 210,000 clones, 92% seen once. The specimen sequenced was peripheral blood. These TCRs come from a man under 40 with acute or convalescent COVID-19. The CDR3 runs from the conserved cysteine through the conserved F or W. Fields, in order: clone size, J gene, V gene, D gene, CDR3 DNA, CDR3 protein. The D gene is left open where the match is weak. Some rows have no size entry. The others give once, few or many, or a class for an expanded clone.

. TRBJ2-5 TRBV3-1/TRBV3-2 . TGTGCCAGCAGCCCCGTGGGGGGGGGCGAGACCCAGTACTTC CASSPVGGGETQYF
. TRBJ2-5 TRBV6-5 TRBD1 TGTGCCAGCAGTTACCCTGGGACAGTTCAAGAGACCCAGTACTTC CASSYPGTVQETQYF
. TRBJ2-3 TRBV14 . TGTGCCAGCAGCCAAGTGCGGGATACGCAGTATTTT CASSQVRDTQYF
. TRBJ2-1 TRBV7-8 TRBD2 TGTGCCAGCAGTTCAGGGACTAGCGGGGTCGATGAGCAGTTCTTC CASSSGTSGVDEQFF
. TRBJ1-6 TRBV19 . TGTGCCAGTATGCTCAGGGTGAACACTTATAATTCACCCCTCCACTTT CASMLRVNTYNSPLHF
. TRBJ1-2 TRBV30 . TGTGCCTGGAGTAGGGCATTGAGGGCAGACCAACTCTTTAACTATGGCTACACCTTC CAWSRALRADQLFNYGYTF
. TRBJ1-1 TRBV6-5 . TGTGCCAGCAGAGACCACAGGGTGAACACTGAAGCTTTCTTT CASRDHRVNTEAFF
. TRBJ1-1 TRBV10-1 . TGCGCCAGCAGTGAGTCCAAACTCGACAGGTACACTGAAGCTTTCTTT CASSESKLDRYTEAFF
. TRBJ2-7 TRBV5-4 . TGTGCCAGCAGCTTGGGACAGAGTTTCTACGAGCAGTACTTC CASSLGQSFYEQYF
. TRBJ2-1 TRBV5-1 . TGCGCCACCAGTGGGGGCCGTGGTGAGCAGTTCTTC CATSGGRGEQFF
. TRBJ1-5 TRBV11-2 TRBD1 TGTGCCAGCAGCTTAGGGGACAGTAGCAATCAGCCCCAGCATTTT CASSLGDSSNQPQHF
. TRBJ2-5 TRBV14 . TGTGCCAGCAGCCAAGCTAGGGGTCAAGAGACCCAGTACTTC CASSQARGQETQYF
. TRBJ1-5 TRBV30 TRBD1 TGTGCCTGGAGTGCAGGGGGTAATCAGCCCCAGCATTTT CAWSAGGNQPQHF
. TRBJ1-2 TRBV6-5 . TGTGCCAGCAGGGCCCCCGGGACACCTAACTATGGCTACACCTTC CASRAPGTPNYGYTF
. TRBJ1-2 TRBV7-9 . TGTGCCAGCAGCCCGGACTCCATCTATGGCTACACCTTC CASSPDSIYGYTF
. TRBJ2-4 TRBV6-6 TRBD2 TGTGCCAGCAGCTGGGAGCGGGATTCACTTTACCCACTAGCCAAAAACATTCAGTACTTC CASSWERDSLYPLAKNIQYF
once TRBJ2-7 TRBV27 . TGTGCCAGCAGTTTGGGACTTAGCTACGAGCAGTACTTC CASSLGLSYEQYF
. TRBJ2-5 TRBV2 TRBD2 TGTGCCAGCAGTGAAGATCGGGGGGGCTGGGAGACCCAGTACTTC CASSEDRGGWETQYF
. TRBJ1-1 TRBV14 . TGTGCCAGCAGCCAAGATTTGCCGGGGGTGGGCACTGAAGCTTTCTTT CASSQDLPGVGTEAFF
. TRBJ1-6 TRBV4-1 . TGCGCCAGCAGCCCGCACAGTAGTTCACCCCTCCACTTT CASSPHSSSPLHF
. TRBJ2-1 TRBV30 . TGTGCCTGGAGTGTAACAGGGAGTGGTGAGCAGTTCTTC CAWSVTGSGEQFF
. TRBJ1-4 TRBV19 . TGTGCCAGTAGTGACGGTGGGGAGGGGGCAACTAATGAAAAACTGTTTTTT CASSDGGEGATNEKLFF
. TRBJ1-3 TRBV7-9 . TGTGCCAGCAGCTTAGCGGGAGGTGGAAACACCATATATTTT CASSLAGGGNTIYF
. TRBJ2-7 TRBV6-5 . TGTGCCAGCAGTTACGTGGGGCCCCCCTACGAGCAGTACTTC CASSYVGPPYEQYF
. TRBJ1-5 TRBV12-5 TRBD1 TGTGCTAGTGGTTTGGGAACAGGGGGCAGCAATCAGCCCCAGCATTTT CASGLGTGGSNQPQHF
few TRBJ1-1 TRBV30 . TGTGCCTGGAGCAGGGTACTTTGGACTGAAGCTTTCTTT CAWSRVLWTEAFF
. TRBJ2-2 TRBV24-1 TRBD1 TGTGCCACCAGTGACCCAGGGGGTTCGAACACCGGGGAGCTGTTTTTT CATSDPGGSNTGELFF
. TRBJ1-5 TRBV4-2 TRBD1 TGTGCCAGCAGCCAACAAGACAGGGGTCAGCCCCAGCATTTT CASSQQDRGQPQHF
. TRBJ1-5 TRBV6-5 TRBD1 TGTGCCAGCAGACTGACAGGGGGAGGTCAGCCCCAGCATTTT CASRLTGGGQPQHF
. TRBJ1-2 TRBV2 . TGTGCCAGCAGTGAACCGCGTGCGGGAGGCTACACCTTC CASSEPRAGGYTF
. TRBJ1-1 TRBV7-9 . TGTGCCAGCAGCAAACATGACGGGTCCGGCGAAGCTTTCTTT CASSKHDGSGEAFF
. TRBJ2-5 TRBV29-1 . TGCAGCGTTGCCGGGCAAGAGACCCAGTACTTC CSVAGQETQYF
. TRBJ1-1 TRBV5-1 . TGCGCCACCTCGCTGGAGGGCGCGGACACTGAAGCTTTCTTT CATSLEGADTEAFF
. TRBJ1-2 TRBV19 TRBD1 TGTGCCAGTAGTCCCCGGACAGGACGAAACTATGGCTACACCTTC CASSPRTGRNYGYTF
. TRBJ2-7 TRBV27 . TGTGCCAGTTCTCGCGGATACGAGCAGTACTTC CASSRGYEQYF
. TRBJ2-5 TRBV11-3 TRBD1 TGTGCCAGCAGCCCGACAGGGGAAGAGACCCAGTACTTC CASSPTGEETQYF
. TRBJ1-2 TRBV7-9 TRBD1 TGTGCCAGCAGCTGGGGGGACAGGGGGCGCCGAGGCTACACCTTC CASSWGDRGRRGYTF
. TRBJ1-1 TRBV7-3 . TGTGCCAGCAGCTTAATGGGCGTGAACACTGAAGCTTTCTTT CASSLMGVNTEAFF
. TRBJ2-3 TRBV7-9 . TGTGCCAGCACTCGCGAGAGCACAGATACGCAGTATTTT CASTRESTDTQYF
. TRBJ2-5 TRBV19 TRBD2 TGTGCCAGTAGACGGCGGGAGACCCGCCAAGAGACCCAGTACTTC CASRRRETRQETQYF
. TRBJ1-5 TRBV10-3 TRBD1 TGTGCCATCAGGGGGACAGATAATCAGCCCCAGCATTTT CAIRGTDNQPQHF
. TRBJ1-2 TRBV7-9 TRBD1 TGTGCCAGCAGCTTATCAGAGACGGGACAGAGAGATTATGGCTACACCTTC CASSLSETGQRDYGYTF
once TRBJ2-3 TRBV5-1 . TGCGCCAGCAGCTTGGGGTGGGGCCGGGATACGCAGTATTTT CASSLGWGRDTQYF
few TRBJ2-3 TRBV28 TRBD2 TGTGCCAGCAGTGCCCCTAGCGGGGGCACAGATACGCAGTATTTT CASSAPSGGTDTQYF
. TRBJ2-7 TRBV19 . TGTGCCAGTAGTATAGTGTCGGCCAGGGTGACCGACGAGCAGTACTTC CASSIVSARVTDEQYF
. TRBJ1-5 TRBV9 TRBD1 TGTGCCAGCAGCGTCGGGACAGAGGATCAGCCCCAGCATTTT CASSVGTEDQPQHF
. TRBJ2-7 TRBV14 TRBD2 TGTGCCAGCAGCCAAACCCTAGCGGGAGACGAGCAGTACTTC CASSQTLAGDEQYF
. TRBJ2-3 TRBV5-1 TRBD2 TGCGCCAGCAGGCCTATAGGACTAGCGTCAACAGATACGCAGTATTTT CASRPIGLASTDTQYF
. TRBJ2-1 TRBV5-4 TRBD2 TGTGCCAGCAGCTTGTTATCCGGCGGGGGGGCGTACAATGAGCAGTTCTTC CASSLLSGGGAYNEQFF
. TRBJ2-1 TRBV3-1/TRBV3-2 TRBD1 TGTGCCAGCAGGACTTCAGGGGGCGCGGGCGCCTACAATGAGCAGTTCTTC CASRTSGGAGAYNEQFF
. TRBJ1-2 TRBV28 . TGTGCCAGCAGTTGGGGGCAGGGGTATGGCTACACCTTC CASSWGQGYGYTF
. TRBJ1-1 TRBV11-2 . TGTGCCAGCAGCCGCTTGACACCCTTAAGGTTATCGAACACTGAAGCTTTCTTT CASSRLTPLRLSNTEAFF
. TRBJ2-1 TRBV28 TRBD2 TGTGCCAGCGCTGTGGGCGGGAGTAACAATGAGCAGTTCTTC CASAVGGSNNEQFF
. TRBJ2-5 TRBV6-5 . TGTGCCAGCAGCCCATCCTTAACAGTGGCGGAGACCCAGTACTTC CASSPSLTVAETQYF
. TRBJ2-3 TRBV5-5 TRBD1 TGTGCCAGCAGCTCCGGGACAGTGACGCAGTATTTT CASSSGTVTQYF